This T cell receptor beta chain was documented in a study of cytomegalovirus exposure and HLA in healthy donors. Researchers ran the PCR with 60 Vbeta and 13 Jbeta primers. Assay used: immunoSEQ multiplex PCR; TCRdb lists only in-frame clones, some missing. This sample has 160,000 or so clones, with roughly nine tenths found just once. Study-wide findings and caveats: TCR beta V segments were, for the most part, productive about 87% or about 30% of the time in an earlier analysis.

The trim removed 4 bases at V and 5 bases at J, leaving 8 bases unmatched. Germline-derived CDR1 and CDR2 are SGHRS and YFSETQ. This CDR3 has 15 amino acids. Comment on this clone: The antigen is undetermined.

Sample: PBMCs. The receptor comes from a woman aged 30 to 39 in good health and CMV-seronegative. The rearrangement uses TRBV5-1 and TRBJ2-7, with 11 bases that match TRBD1. CDR3 nucleotide sequence: TGCGCCAGCAGCCGGGGGGACAGGGGGAACCACGAGCAGTACTTC. It specifies CASSRGDRGNHEQYF.